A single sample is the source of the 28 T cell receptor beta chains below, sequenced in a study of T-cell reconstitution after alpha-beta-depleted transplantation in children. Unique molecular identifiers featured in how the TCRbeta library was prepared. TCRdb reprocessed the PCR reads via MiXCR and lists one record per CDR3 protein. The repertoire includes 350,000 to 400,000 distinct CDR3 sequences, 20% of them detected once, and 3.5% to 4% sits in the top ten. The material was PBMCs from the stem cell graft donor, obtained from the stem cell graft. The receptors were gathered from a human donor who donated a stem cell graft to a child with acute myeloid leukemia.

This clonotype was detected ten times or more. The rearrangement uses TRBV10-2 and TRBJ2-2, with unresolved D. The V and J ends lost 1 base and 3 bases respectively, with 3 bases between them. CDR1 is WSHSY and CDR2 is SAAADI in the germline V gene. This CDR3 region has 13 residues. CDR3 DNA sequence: TGCGCCAGCAGTGAGTGGTACACCGGGGAGCTGTTTTTT. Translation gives CASSEWYTGELFF.

The chain's CDR3 is CASSFRQGLSSYEQYF. In nucleotides, the CDR3 is TGTGCCAGCAGTTTCCGCCAAGGACTGAGCTCCTACGAGCAGTACTTC. The chain couples TRBV28 to TRBJ2-7, with a tentative D call TRBD2 (5 bases). CDR3 length equals 16 residues. CDR1 is MDHEN and CDR2 is SYDVKM in the germline V gene. Trimming removed 3 bases from V and 0 bases from J, with 15 bases in between.

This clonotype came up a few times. CDR3 bases: TGCGCCAGCGCCTATCATCCCTCCTATGAGCAGTTCTTC. This codes for CASAYHPSYEQFF. This chain connects TRBV4-3 to TRBJ2-1; D ambiguous. V lost 8 bases and J lost 8, with 16 bases in between. The CDR3 spans 13 residues. CDR1 is LGHNA and CDR2 is YSLEER in the germline V gene.

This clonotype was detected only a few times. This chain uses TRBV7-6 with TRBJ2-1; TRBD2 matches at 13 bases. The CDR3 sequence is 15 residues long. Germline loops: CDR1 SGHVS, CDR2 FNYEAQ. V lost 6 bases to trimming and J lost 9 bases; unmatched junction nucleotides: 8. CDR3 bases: TGTGCCAGCAGAGACGGACTAGCGGGAGAATTTGAGCAGTTCTTC. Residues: CASRDGLAGEFEQFF.

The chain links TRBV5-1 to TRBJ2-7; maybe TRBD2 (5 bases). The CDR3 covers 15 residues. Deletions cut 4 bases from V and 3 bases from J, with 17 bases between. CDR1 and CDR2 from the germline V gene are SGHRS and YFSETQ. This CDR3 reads CASSGRGSVVYEQYF. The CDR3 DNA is TGCGCCAGCAGCGGTCGGGGTAGCGTTGTCTACGAGCAGTACTTC.

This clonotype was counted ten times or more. CDR3: CSAQGDNEKLFF. In DNA form, the CDR3 reads TGCAGCGCACAGGGGGATAATGAAAAACTGTTTTTT. The chain uses TRBV29-1 and TRBJ1-4, with 8 bases aligning to TRBD1. Per germline, CDR1 SQVTM and CDR2 ANQGSEA. The CDR3 totals 12 residues. J gave up 4 bases and V 7 bases, and 2 bases lay outside the gene matches.

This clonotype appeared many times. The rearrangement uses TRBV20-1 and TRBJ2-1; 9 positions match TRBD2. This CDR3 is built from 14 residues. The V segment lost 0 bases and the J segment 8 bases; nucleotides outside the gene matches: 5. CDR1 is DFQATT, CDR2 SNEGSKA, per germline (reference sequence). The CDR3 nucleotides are TGCAGTGCTAGAGAGGAGCGGGAGGAGGATGAGCAGTTCTTC. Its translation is CSAREEREEDEQFF.

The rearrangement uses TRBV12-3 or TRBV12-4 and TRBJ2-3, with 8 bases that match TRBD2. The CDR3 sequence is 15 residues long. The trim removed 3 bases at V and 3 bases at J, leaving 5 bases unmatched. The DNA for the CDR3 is TGTGCCAGCAGTTTTGGGGCTAGCGGGACAGATACGCAGTATTTT. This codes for CASSFGASGTDTQYF.

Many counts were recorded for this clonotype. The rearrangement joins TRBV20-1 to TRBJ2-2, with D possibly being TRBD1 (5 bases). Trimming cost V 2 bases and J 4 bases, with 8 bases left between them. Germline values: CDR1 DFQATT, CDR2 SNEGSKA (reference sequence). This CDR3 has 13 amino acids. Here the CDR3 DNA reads TGCAGTGCTAGATGGACAAGCACCGGGGAGCTGTTTTTT. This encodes CSARWTSTGELFF.

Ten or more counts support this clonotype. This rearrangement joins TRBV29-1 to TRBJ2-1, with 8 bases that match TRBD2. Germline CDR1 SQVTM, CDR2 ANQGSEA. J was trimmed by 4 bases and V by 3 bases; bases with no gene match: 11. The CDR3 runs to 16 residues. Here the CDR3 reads CSVDSPGLGTYNEQFF. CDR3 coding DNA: TGCAGCGTTGATTCGCCGGGACTAGGTACTTACAATGAGCAGTTCTTC.

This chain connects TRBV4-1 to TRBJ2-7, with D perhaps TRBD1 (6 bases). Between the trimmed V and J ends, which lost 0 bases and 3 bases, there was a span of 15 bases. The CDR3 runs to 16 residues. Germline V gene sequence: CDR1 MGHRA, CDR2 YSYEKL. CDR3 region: CASSQDGVGGVYEQYF. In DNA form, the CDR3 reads TGCGCCAGCAGCCAAGATGGGGTTGGGGGCGTCTACGAGCAGTACTTC.

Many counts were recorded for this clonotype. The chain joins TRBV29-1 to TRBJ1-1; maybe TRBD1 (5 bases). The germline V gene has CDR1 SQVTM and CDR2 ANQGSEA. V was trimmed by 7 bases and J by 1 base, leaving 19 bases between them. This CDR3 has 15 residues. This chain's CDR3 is CSAGLRGVTNTEAFF. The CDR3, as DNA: TGCAGCGCAGGATTACGAGGGGTCACGAACACTGAAGCTTTCTTT.

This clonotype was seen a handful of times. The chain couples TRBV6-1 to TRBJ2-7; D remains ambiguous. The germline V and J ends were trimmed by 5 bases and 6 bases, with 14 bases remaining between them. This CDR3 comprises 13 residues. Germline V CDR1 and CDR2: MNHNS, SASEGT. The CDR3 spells CASSQQLEGEQYF. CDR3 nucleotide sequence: TGTGCCAGCAGTCAGCAATTGGAAGGCGAGCAGTACTTC.

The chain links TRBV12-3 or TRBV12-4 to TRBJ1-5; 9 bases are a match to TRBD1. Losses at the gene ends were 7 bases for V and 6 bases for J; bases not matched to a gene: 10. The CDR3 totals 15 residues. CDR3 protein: CASTEGQGVAQPQHF. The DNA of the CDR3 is TGTGCCAGCACTGAGGGACAGGGAGTGGCTCAGCCCCAGCATTTT.

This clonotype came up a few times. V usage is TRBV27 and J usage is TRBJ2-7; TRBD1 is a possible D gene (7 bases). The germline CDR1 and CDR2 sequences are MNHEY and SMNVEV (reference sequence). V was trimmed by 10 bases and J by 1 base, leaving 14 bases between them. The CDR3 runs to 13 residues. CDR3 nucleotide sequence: TGTGCCACCAGACAGGGAGGATCCTACGAGCAGTACTTC. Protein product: CATRQGGSYEQYF.

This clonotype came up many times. CDR3 in amino acids: CASSSTDRASPTDTQYF. CDR3 nucleotide sequence: TGTGCCAGCAGTTCAACAGACAGGGCTTCCCCCACAGATACGCAGTATTTT. The V call is TRBV27, the J call TRBJ2-3; 7 bases map to TRBD1. Trimming took 4 bases from V and 2 from J; bases not matched to a gene: 12. Germline V CDR1 and CDR2: MNHEY, SMNVEV (reference sequence). This CDR3 is built from 17 residues.

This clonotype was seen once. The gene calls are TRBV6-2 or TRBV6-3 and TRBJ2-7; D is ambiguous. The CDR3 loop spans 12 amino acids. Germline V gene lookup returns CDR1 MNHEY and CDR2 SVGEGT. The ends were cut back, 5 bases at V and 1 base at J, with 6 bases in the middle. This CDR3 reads CASSGISYEQYF. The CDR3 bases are TGTGCCAGCAGTGGGATATCCTACGAGCAGTACTTC.

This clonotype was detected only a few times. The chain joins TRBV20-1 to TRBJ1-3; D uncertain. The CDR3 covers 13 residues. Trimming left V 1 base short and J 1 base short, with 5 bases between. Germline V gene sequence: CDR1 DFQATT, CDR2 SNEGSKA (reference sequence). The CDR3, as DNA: TGCAGTGCTAGAGTACTTTCTGGAAACACCATATATTTT. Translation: CSARVLSGNTIYF.

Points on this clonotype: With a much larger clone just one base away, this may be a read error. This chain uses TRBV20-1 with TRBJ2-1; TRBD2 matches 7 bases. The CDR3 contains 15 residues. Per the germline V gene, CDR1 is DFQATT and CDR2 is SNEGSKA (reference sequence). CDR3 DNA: TGCTGTGCTACCCGGGCGGTAGCGGGTCTGAGGGAGCAGTTCTTC. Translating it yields CCATRAVAGLREQFF.

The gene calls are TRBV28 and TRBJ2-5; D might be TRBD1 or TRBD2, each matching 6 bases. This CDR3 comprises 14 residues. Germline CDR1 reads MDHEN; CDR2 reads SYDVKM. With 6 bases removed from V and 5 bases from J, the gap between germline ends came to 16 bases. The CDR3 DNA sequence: TGTGCCAGCAGCGACGACGGGGGCGCGGAGACCCAGTACTTC. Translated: CASSDDGGAETQYF.

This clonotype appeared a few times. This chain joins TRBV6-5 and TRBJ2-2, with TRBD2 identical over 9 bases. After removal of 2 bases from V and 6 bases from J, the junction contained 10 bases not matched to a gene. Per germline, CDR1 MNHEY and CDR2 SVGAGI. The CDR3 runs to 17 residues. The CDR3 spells CASSYPPASGKAGELFF. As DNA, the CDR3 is TGTGCCAGCAGTTACCCGCCTGCTAGCGGGAAGGCCGGGGAGCTGTTTTTT.

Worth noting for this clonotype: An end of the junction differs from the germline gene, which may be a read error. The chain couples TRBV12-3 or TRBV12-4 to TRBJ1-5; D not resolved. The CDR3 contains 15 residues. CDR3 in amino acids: CASTLVGSRNQPQHF. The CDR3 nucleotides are TGTGCCAGCACTTTAGTAGGGAGCCGCAATCAGCCCCAGCATTTT.

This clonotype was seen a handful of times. CDR3 nucleotide sequence: TGCGCCAGCAGCCCAACCGGACTAGCGGGAAACTCCTACAATGAGCAGTTCTTC. It yields the protein CASSPTGLAGNSYNEQFF. The V and J genes are TRBV4-3 and TRBJ2-1; 12 positions match TRBD2. Germline CDR1 LGHNA, CDR2 YSLEER. V shed 4 bases and J 0 bases; nucleotides not matched to a gene: 7. The CDR3 sequence is 18 residues long.

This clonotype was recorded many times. DNA for the CDR3: TGCAGTGCTAGAGATCCGGGTGACCTTGACTACGAGCAGTACTTC. It codes for CSARDPGDLDYEQYF. The V gene is TRBV20-1, the J gene TRBJ2-7, with D unresolved. There are 15 residues in the CDR3. V shed 0 bases and J shed 3 bases, with 15 bases lying between them. Germline-derived CDR1 and CDR2 are DFQATT and SNEGSKA (reference sequence).

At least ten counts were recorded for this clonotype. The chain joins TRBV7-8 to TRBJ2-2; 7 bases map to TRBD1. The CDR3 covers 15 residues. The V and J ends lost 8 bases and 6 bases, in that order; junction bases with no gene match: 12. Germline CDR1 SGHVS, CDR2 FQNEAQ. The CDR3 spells CASATGIGVAGELFF. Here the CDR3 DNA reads TGTGCCAGCGCGACAGGGATAGGCGTTGCCGGGGAGCTGTTTTTT.

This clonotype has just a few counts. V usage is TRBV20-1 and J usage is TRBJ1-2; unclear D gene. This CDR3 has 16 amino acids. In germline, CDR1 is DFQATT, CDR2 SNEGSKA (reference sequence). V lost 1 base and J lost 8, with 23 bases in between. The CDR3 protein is CSARGPKTAPPAGYTF. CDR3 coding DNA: TGCAGTGCTAGAGGCCCAAAGACCGCCCCTCCGGCCGGCTACACCTTC.

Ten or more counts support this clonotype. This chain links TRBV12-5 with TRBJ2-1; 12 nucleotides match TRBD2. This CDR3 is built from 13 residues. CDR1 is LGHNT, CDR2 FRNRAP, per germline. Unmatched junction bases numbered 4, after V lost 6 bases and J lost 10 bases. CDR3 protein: CASGKLAGGEQFF. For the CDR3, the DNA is TGTGCTAGTGGGAAACTAGCGGGAGGAGAGCAGTTCTTC.

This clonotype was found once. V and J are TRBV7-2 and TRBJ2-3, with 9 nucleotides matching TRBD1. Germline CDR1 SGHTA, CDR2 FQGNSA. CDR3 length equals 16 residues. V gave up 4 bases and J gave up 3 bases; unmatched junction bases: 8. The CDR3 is CASSSGTGKGTDTQYF. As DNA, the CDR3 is TGTGCCAGCAGCTCTGGGACAGGGAAAGGGACAGATACGCAGTATTTT.